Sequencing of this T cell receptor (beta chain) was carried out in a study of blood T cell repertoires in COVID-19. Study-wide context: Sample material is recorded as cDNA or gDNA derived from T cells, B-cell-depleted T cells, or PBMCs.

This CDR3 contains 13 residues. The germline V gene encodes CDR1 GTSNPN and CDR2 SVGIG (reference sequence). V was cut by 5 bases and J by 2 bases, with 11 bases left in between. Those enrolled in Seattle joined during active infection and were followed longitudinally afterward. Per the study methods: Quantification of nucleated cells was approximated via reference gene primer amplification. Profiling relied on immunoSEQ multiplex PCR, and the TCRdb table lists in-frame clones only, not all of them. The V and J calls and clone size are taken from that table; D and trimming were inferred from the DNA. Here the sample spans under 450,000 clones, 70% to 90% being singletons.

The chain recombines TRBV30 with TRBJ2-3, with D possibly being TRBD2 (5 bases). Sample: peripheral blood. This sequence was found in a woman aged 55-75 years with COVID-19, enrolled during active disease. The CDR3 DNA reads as TGTGCCTGGGCCGCGGGTAACACAGATACGCAGTATTTT. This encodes CAWAAGNTDTQYF.